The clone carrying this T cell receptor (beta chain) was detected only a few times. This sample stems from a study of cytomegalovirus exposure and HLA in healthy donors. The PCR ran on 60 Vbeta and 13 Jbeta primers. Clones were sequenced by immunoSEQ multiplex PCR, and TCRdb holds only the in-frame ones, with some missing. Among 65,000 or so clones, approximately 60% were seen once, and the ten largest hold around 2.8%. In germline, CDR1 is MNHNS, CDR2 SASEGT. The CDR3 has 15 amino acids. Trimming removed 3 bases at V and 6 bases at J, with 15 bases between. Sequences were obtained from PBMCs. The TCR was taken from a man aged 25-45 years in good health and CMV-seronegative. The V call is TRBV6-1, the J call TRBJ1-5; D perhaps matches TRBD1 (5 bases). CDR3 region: CASSESRDAGQPQHF. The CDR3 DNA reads TGTGCCAGCAGTGAGTCCAGGGATGCCGGTCAGCCCCAGCATTTT.